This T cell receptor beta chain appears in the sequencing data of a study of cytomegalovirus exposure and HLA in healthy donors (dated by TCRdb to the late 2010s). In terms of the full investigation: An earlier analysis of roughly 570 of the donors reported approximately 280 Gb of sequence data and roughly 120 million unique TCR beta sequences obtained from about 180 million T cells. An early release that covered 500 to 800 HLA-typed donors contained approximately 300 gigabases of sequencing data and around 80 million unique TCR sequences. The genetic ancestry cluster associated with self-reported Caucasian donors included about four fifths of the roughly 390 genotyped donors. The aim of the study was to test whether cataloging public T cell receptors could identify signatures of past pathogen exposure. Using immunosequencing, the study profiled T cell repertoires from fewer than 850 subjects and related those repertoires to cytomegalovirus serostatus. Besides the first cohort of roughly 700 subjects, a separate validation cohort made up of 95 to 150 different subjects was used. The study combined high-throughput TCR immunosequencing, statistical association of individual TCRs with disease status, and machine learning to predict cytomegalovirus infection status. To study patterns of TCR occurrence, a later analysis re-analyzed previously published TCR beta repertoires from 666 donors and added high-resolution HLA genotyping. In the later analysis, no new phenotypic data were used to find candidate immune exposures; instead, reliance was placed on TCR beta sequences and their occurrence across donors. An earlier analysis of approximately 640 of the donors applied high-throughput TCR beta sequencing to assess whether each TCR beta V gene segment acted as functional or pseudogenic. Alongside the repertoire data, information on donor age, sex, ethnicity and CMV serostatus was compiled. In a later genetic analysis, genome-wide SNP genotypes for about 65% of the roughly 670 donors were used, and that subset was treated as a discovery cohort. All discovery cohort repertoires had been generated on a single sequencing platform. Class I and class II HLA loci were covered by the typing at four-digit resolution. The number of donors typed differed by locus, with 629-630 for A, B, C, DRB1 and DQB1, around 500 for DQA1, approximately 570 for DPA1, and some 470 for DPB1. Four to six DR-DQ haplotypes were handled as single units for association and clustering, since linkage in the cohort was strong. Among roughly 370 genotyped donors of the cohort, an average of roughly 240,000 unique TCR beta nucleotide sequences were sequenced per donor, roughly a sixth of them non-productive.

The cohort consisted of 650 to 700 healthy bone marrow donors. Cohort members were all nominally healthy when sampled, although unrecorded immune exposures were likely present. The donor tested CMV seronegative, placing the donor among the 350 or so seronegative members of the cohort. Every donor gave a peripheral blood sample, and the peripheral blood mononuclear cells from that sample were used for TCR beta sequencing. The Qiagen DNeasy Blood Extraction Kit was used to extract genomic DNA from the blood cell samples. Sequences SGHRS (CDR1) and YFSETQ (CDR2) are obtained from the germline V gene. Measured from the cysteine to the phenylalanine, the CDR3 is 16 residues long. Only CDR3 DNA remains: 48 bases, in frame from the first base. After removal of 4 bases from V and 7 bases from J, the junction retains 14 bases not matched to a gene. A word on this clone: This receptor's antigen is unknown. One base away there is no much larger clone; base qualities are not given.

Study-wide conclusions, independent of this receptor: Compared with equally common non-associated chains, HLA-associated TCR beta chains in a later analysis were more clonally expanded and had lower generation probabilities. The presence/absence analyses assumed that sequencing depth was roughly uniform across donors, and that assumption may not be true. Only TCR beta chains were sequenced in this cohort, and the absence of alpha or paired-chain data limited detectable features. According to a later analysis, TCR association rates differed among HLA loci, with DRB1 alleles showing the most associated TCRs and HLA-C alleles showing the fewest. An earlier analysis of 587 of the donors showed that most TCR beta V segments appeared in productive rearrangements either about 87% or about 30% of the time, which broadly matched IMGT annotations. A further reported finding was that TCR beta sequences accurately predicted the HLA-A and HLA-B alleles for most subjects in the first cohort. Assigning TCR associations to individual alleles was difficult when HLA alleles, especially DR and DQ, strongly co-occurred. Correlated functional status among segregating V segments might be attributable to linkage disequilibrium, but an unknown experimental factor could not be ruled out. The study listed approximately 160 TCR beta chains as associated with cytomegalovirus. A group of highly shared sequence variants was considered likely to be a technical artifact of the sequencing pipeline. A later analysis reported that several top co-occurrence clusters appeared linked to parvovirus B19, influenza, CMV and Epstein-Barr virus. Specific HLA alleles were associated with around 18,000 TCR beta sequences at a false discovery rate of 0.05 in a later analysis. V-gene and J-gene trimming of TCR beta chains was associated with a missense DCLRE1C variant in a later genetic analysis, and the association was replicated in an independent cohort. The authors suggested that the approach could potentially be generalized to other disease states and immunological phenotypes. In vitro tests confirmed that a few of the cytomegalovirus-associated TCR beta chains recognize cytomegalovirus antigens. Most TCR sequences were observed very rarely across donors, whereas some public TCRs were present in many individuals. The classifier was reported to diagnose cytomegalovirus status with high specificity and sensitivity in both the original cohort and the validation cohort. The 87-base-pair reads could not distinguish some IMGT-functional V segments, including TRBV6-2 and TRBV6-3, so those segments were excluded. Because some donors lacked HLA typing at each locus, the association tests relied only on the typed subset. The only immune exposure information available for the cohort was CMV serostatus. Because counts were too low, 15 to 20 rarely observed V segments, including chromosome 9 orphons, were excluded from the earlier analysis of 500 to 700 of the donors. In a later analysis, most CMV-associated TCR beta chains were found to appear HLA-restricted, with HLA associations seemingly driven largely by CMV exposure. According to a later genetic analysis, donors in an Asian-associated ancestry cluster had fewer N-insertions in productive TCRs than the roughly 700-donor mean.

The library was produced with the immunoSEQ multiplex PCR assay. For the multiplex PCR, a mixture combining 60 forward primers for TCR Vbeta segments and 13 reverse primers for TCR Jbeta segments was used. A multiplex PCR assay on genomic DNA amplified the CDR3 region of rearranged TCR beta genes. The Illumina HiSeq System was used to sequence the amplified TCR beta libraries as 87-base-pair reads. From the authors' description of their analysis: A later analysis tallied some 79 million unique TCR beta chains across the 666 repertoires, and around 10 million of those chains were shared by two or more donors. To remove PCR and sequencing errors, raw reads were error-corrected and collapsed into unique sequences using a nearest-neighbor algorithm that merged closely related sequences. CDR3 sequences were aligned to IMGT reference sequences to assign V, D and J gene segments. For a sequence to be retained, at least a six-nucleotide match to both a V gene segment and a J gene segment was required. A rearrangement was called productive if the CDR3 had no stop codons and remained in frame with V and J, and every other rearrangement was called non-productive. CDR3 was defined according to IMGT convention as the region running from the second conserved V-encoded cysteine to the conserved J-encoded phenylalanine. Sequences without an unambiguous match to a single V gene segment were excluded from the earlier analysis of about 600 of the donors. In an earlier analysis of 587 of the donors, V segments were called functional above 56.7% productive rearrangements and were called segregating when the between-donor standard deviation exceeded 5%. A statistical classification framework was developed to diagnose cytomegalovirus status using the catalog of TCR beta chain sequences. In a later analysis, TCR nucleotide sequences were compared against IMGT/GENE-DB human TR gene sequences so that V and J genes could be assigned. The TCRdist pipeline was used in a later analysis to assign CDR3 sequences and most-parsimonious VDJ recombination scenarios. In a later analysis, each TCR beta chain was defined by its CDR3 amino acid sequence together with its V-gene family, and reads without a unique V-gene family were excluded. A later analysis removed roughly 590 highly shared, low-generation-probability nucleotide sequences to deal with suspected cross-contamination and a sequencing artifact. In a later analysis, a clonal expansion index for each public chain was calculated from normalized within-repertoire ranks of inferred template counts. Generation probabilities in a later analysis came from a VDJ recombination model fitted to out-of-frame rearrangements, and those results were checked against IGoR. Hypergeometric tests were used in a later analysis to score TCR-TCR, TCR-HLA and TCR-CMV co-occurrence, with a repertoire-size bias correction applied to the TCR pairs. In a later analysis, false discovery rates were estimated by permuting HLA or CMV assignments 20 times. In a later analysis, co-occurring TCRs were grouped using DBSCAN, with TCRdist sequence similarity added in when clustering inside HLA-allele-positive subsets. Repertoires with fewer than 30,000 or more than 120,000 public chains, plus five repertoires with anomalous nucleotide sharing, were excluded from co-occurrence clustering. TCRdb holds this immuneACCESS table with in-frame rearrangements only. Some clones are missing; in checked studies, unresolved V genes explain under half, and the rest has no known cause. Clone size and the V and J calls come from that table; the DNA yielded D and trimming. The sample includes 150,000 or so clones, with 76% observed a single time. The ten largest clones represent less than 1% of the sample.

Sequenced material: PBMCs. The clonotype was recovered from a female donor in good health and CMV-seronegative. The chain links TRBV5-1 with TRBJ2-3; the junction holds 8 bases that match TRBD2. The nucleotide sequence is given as TGCGCCAGCAGCGAGACCGGGACTAGTGGTTCTAATACGCAGTATTTT. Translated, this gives CASSETGTSGSNTQYF. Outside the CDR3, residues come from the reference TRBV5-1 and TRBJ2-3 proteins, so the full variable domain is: KAGVTQTPRYLIKTRGQQVTLSCSPISGHRSVSWYQQTPGQGLQFLFEYFSETQRNKGNFPGRFSGRQFSNSRSEMNVSTLELGDSALYLCASSETGTSGSNTQYFGPGTRLTVL.